This TCR beta chain was documented in a study of CD8 T cells in ankylosing spondylitis. General study results and limits: Within matched ankylosing spondylitis synovial fluid, disease-linked clones were reportedly significantly enriched. Blood of patients with ankylosing spondylitis appeared to be characterized by a TCR beta motif of fewer than 10 highly homologous variants.

This clonotype occurred many times. The antigen is undetermined. TCRdb re-called the 5' RACE reads through MiXCR, storing one row per CDR3 protein. The sample lists 500,000 to 650,000 distinct CDR3 sequences, under 5.5% seen once, with around 3.5% in the top ten. This TCR derives from a male donor with ankylosing spondylitis. The sequenced sample consisted of blood, either unsorted or a sorted T cell fraction (not recorded which).

The CDR3 DNA reads as TGTGCCAGCAGCTCTACAGTTAGAAACACCATATATTTT. Its protein is CASSSTVRNTIYF. The chain is built from TRBV7-2 and TRBJ1-3; D not certain. Per germline, CDR1 SGHTA and CDR2 FQGNSA. Deletions cut 4 bases from V and 5 bases from J, with 9 bases between. The CDR3 loop spans 13 amino acids.